The 32 T cell receptor beta chains reported below all come from one sample, sequenced in a study of tumor and adjacent non-tumor tissue in lung cancer. The library came from three nested PCR rounds adapted from ARM-PCR protocols. TCRdb ran MiXCR on the multiplex PCR reads and lists one entry per CDR3 protein. The sample holds more than 120,000 distinct CDR3 sequences, approximately 64% seen once. This sample's RNA came from whole unsorted tissue. Sequenced: lung tumor tissue. The receptors were gathered from a man between 60 and 75 years old with small cell lung cancer.

With respect to this clonotype: It is likely a read error, because the conserved phenylalanine at the end of the CDR3 is missing. The chain recombines TRBV11-3 with TRBJ2-7, with TRBD2 matching over 8 bases. The CDR3 has 13 residues. The germline V gene has CDR1 SGHNT and CDR2 YENEEA. Losses at the gene ends were 5 bases for V and 4 bases for J; bases not matched to a gene: 4. The CDR3 reads CASSGRGGYEQYL. CDR3 nucleotides: TGTGCCAGCAGCGGCCGGGGGGGATACGAGCAGTACTTA.

V and J are TRBV28 and TRBJ2-7; 7 bases align to TRBD1. The CDR3 extends over 14 amino acids. V trimming: 6 bases; J trimming: 2 bases; junction bases outside the gene matches: 7. CDR1 and CDR2 (germline): MDHEN, SYDVKM. The CDR3 region is CASRSGQDTYEQYF. CDR3 bases: TGTGCCAGCAGGTCAGGACAGGACACCTACGAGCAGTACTTC. Full variable domain (outside the CDR3, taken from reference TRBV28 and TRBJ2-7): DVKVTQSSRYLVKRTGEKVFLECVQDMDHENMFWYRQDPGLGLRLIYFSYDVKMKEKGDIPEGYSVSREKKERFSLILESASTNQTSMYLCASRSGQDTYEQYFGPGTRLTVT.

This clonotype was found a few times. This chain uses TRBV20-1 with TRBJ1-3; D remains ambiguous. CDR3 length equals 14 residues. Germline CDR1 and CDR2: DFQATT and SNEGSKA (reference sequence). V lost 0 bases and J lost 0, with 6 bases in between. The DNA for the CDR3 is TGCAGTGCTAGAGATGGAAGCTCTGGAAACACCATATATTTT. Residues: CSARDGSSGNTIYF.

This clonotype was counted ten times or more. The chain links TRBV20-1 to TRBJ1-6; weak D call: TRBD1 (6 bases). The CDR3 loop spans 13 amino acids. Germline assignment: CDR1 DFQATT and CDR2 SNEGSKA (reference sequence). V was trimmed by 0 bases and J by 8 bases, leaving 8 bases between them. CDR3 amino acids: CSARDRTDSPLHF. The CDR3 DNA sequence: TGCAGTGCTAGAGATAGGACAGATTCACCCCTCCACTTT.

This clonotype was counted between two and nine times. The gene calls are TRBV7-9 and TRBJ1-2; 10 bases are a match to TRBD1. This CDR3 spans 17 amino acids. The J segment lost 3 bases and the V segment lost 2 bases, leaving 9 bases of the junction unmatched. Germline V gene lookup returns CDR1 SEHNR and CDR2 FQNEAQ (reference sequence). The CDR3 region is CASSLYEGTGDDYGYTF. The CDR3 DNA sequence: TGTGCCAGCAGCTTATATGAAGGGACAGGGGACGACTATGGCTACACCTTC.

In its sample, this clonotype ranks as medium-sized. The genes are TRBV11-1 and TRBJ2-7, with D perhaps matching TRBD1 (6 bases). Trimming left V 1 base short and J 2 bases short, with 9 bases between. The germline V gene encodes CDR1 SGHAT and CDR2 FQDESV (reference sequence). The CDR3 totals 14 residues. The CDR3 nucleotides read TGTGCCAGCAGCTTAGACAGGGATGCCTACGAGCAGTACTTC. Translated, it gives CASSLDRDAYEQYF.

The V gene is TRBV6-1, the J gene TRBJ2-7; D is ambiguous. V was trimmed by 6 bases and J by 3 bases, leaving 12 bases between them. The CDR3 is 13 residues long. Germline V gene sequence: CDR1 MNHNS, CDR2 SASEGT. CDR3 in amino acids: CASRKTISYEQYV. Written as DNA, the CDR3 is TGTGCCAGCAGGAAAACTATAAGCTACGAGCAGTACGTC.

This clonotype was detected once. The rearrangement links TRBV11-3 to TRBJ2-7; TRBD1 might be the D (5 bases). CDR1 and CDR2 from the germline V gene are SGHNT and YENEEA. Trimming took off 5 bases at V and 11 bases at J, with 22 bases between the two ends. This CDR3 spans 14 amino acids. CDR3 nucleotides: TGTGCCAGCAGCAAGACAGCACTGGCCTACGAAAAGTACTTC. Amino acids: CASSKTALAYEKYF.

The rearrangement uses TRBV20-1 and TRBJ2-7; TRBD2 might be the D (6 bases). V was shortened by 5 bases and J by 10 bases, with 30 bases between the two germline ends. Germline CDR1 reads DFQATT; CDR2 reads SNEGSKA (reference sequence). This CDR3 spans 16 amino acids. The CDR3 loop reads CSASHPSSVRKCDQYF. The DNA for the CDR3 is TGCAGTGCTTCCCATCCGTCTAGCGTAAGGAAGTGCGATCAGTACTTC.

The V and J genes are TRBV6-5 and TRBJ2-1, with TRBD2 matching over 14 bases. V shed 9 bases and J 7 bases; nucleotides not matched to a gene: 14. CDR1 and CDR2 (germline): MNHEY, SVGAGI. The length of the CDR3 is 17 residues. The CDR3 nucleotides are TGTGCCAGTATCCTAAAGCAGGGACTAGCGGGAGTTAATGAGCAGTTCTTC. It is translated as CASILKQGLAGVNEQFF.

This clonotype was detected a few times. The chain joins TRBV6-1 to TRBJ2-3; TRBD2 aligns across 15 bases. CDR1 and CDR2 (germline): MNHNS, SASEGT. This CDR3 contains 18 residues. V shed 7 bases, J shed 0 bases, and the junction held 8 bases outside the gene matches. The CDR3 region has the DNA TGTGCCAGCATAAGGACTAGCGGGAGGGGATCTAGCACAGATACGCAGTATTTT. Its translation: CASIRTSGRGSSTDTQYF.

This clonotype ranks as medium-sized. The J gene is TRBJ2-5, the V gene TRBV20-1; TRBD2 matches at 8 bases. The junction had 7 bases not matched to a gene; V was cut back by 3 bases and J by 4 bases. This CDR3 comprises 14 residues. Looked up from germline, CDR1 is DFQATT and CDR2 is SNEGSKA (reference sequence). This chain's CDR3 is CSARAGGARETQYF. The CDR3 nucleotides read TGCAGTGCTAGGGCGGGAGGAGCGCGAGAGACCCAGTACTTC.

The V and J genes are TRBV28 and TRBJ1-2; D is possibly TRBD1 (5 bases). The germline V gene encodes CDR1 MDHEN and CDR2 SYDVKM. This CDR3 is 15 amino acids long. The ends were cut back, 3 bases at V and 7 bases at J, with 18 bases in the middle. CDR3: CASSFRSPGPSGYTF. In DNA form, the CDR3 reads TGTGCCAGCAGTTTTCGTTCTCCGGGACCTTCTGGCTACACCTTC.

As for this clonotype: One end of the junction does not line up with germline, which may come from a read error. V is TRBV11-2 and J is TRBJ2-1; D possibly matches TRBD1 or TRBD2 (5 bases each). The CDR3 is 17 amino acids. Germline V gives CDR1 SGHAT, CDR2 FQNNGV. This CDR3 reads CASSQHLGTAPEDEHFF. As DNA, the CDR3 is TGTGCCAGCAGCCAGCACCTTGGGACCGCGCCTGAGGATGAGCATTTCTTC. The entire variable domain, with the rest obtained from reference TRBV11-2 and TRBJ2-1, is as follows: EAGVAQSPRYKIIEKRQSVAFWCNPISGHATLYWYQQILGQGPKLLIQFQNNGVVDDSQLPKDRFSAERLKGVDSTLKIQPAKLEDSAVYLCASSQHLGTAPEDEHFFGPGTRLTVL.

The rearrangement uses TRBV12-3 or TRBV12-4 and TRBJ2-1, with D maybe TRBD2 (5 bases). This CDR3 has 15 amino acids. V was clipped by 7 bases and J by 3 bases, with 16 bases between them. For the CDR3, the DNA is TGTGCCAGCATCCGAGGGATAGCTAGCTACAATGAGCAGTTCTTC. Encoded protein: CASIRGIASYNEQFF.

On this clonotype itself: This is likely a read error, given that the CDR3 carries no conserved phenylalanine or tryptophan at its end. The chain has TRBV20-1 and TRBJ2-7, with 10 bases fitting TRBD2. CDR3 length: 16 residues. CDR1 DFQATT and CDR2 SNEGSKA come from the germline V gene (reference sequence). Trimming removed 3 bases from V and 1 base from J; junction bases left unmatched: 9. DNA of the CDR3: TGCAGTGCTAGGGATTCTCTAGCGGGGGATTCCTACGAGCAGTACTTA. Its protein product is CSARDSLAGDSYEQYL.

This clonotype was seen repeatedly, ten times or more. The CDR3 spells CSASLYTEAFF. Written as DNA, the CDR3 is TGCAGTGCTAGTTTATACACTGAAGCTTTCTTT. The rearrangement uses TRBV20-1 and TRBJ1-1; D call uncertain. The CDR3 extends over 11 amino acids. With 3 bases removed from V and 3 bases from J, the gap between germline ends came to 5 bases. Germline V gives CDR1 DFQATT, CDR2 SNEGSKA (reference sequence).

About this clonotype itself: Being one base from a much bigger clone, this may be a read error. J is TRBJ2-7 and V is TRBV6-5, with 7 bases fitting TRBD2. Germline CDR1 and CDR2: MNHEY and SVGAGI. With V trimmed by 0 bases and J by 0 bases, 11 bases remained unmatched. The CDR3 totals 18 residues. The CDR3 DNA sequence: TGTGCCAGCAGTTACTCATTGGGAGGGAATCCTCACTCCTACGAGCAGTACTTC. It codes for CASSYSLGGNPHSYEQYF.

This clonotype has at least ten counts. The rearrangement uses TRBV7-8 and TRBJ2-6; 11 bases are a match to TRBD2. The junction had 9 bases not matched to a gene; V was cut back by 5 bases and J by 0 bases. Germline V lookup: CDR1 SGHVS, CDR2 FQNEAQ. The CDR3 totals 19 residues. DNA for the CDR3: TGTGCCAGCAGCCGATGGGGACTAGCGGCGGTCTCTGGGGCCAACGTCCTGACTTTC. It specifies CASSRWGLAAVSGANVLTF. Based on the CDR3 plus reference TRBV7-8 and TRBJ2-6, the full variable domain is GAGVSQSPRYKVAKRGQDVALRCDPISGHVSLFWYQQALGQGPEFLTYFQNEAQLDKSGLPSDRFFAERPEGSVSTLKIQRTQQEDSAVYLCASSRWGLAAVSGANVLTFGAGSRLTVL.

Notes on this clonotype: Germline is not matched at one junction end, which may reflect a read error. V is TRBV28 and J is TRBJ1-1; D unclear. This CDR3 is 13 amino acids long. Germline CDR1 reads MDHEN; CDR2 reads SYDVKM. The CDR3 loop reads CASSLWVRTEAFF. CDR3 bases: TGTGCTAGCAGTTTATGGGTACGGACTGAAGCTTTCTTT.

The chain has TRBV20-1 and TRBJ2-7, with 8 bases identical to TRBD2. The CDR3 contains 13 residues. Germline values: CDR1 DFQATT, CDR2 SNEGSKA (reference sequence). The CDR3 loop is CSVIAGNSCEQYV. CDR3 DNA sequence: TGCAGTGTTATAGCGGGGAACTCCTGCGAGCAGTACGTC.

Concerning this clonotype itself: This may arise from a read error, as a much more abundant clone is one base away. This rearrangement joins TRBV20-1 to TRBJ2-1, with 8 bases that match TRBD2. Trimming took 1 base from V and 6 from J; bases not matched to a gene: 14. Germline V gives CDR1 DFQATT, CDR2 SNEGSKA (reference sequence). The CDR3 has 17 residues. The CDR3 region is CSARGSASGSRFNEQFF. The CDR3 DNA is TGCAGTGCTAGAGGGTCAGCCAGCGGGAGTAGGTTCAATGAGCAGTTCTTC.

Points on this clonotype: Being one base from a much bigger clone, this may be a read error. The chain is built from TRBV6-6 and TRBJ2-3, with D tentatively TRBD1 (6 bases). The CDR3 totals 15 residues. Germline-derived CDR1 and CDR2 are MNHNY and SVGAGI (reference sequence). V dropped 6 bases and J dropped 6 bases, with 19 bases sitting between them. CDR3 region: CASSRQAAQPDTQYF. The CDR3 DNA sequence: TGTGCCAGCAGCCGACAGGCGGCGCAACCCGATACGCAGTATTTT.

There are many counts of this clonotype. This chain links TRBV20-1 with TRBJ1-1; weak D call: TRBD1 (6 bases). The germline V gene encodes CDR1 DFQATT and CDR2 SNEGSKA (reference sequence). This CDR3 has 13 amino acids. The ends were cut back, 0 bases at V and 4 bases at J, with 9 bases in the middle. The CDR3 region has the DNA TGCAGTGCTAGAGATGAACAGGGCACTGAAGCTTTCTTT. It is translated as CSARDEQGTEAFF.

A few counts support this clonotype. The CDR3 ends on some other residue instead of the conserved phenylalanine or tryptophan, so this is likely a read error. The DNA for the CDR3 is TGTACCAGCAGCTTAGAAGGGGGCATTGAAGCTTTCTTA. Protein: CTSSLEGGIEAFL. J is TRBJ1-1 and V is TRBV11-3; 7 bases fit TRBD1. Germline CDR1 is SGHNT and CDR2 is YENEEA. The CDR3 runs to 13 residues.

Ten or more counts support this clonotype. The V and J genes are TRBV6-6 and TRBJ2-7; TRBD1 aligns across 7 bases. The CDR3 totals 14 residues. The V and J ends lost 4 bases and 0 bases, in that order; junction bases with no gene match: 3. Germline V gene lookup returns CDR1 MNHNY and CDR2 SVGAGI (reference sequence). The CDR3 region has the DNA TGTGCCAGCAGTTGGGGGACAGTCTCCTACGAGCAGTACTTC. Translated: CASSWGTVSYEQYF.

In its sample, this clonotype is medium-sized. The chain carries TRBV11-2 and TRBJ2-1; the D gene is possibly TRBD2 (6 bases). The CDR3 is 13 residues long. V was pared by 6 bases and J by 8 bases, with 14 bases between. The germline V gene has CDR1 SGHAT and CDR2 FQNNGV. The CDR3 loop reads CASRNTGSDEQFF. The CDR3 bases are TGTGCCAGCAGAAACACCGGGAGCGATGAGCAGTTCTTC.

As for this clonotype: This sequence may be a read error, since a much larger clone differs from it by one base. This chain joins TRBV30 and TRBJ2-5, with a tentative D call TRBD1 (5 bases). Germline V CDR1 and CDR2: GTSNPN, SVGIG (reference sequence). The CDR3 spans 14 residues. The CDR3 here is CAWSAGVGQETHYF. CDR3 coding DNA: TGTGCCTGGAGTGCCGGCGTGGGGCAAGAGACCCACTACTTC.

Of note for this clonotype: This CDR3 is missing its conserved last phenylalanine or tryptophan, likely due to a read error. No DNA is shown, since the ends of the CDR3 on it are uncertain; the CDR3 is the one TCRdb lists. The rearrangement joins TRBV11-2 to TRBJ2-1. Germline CDR1 SGHAT, CDR2 FQNNGV. Both ends counted, the CDR3 spans 13 residues. The CDR3 loop is CASSTKNEDEQIL.

In the case of this clonotype: The junction departs from germline at one end; a sequencing error may be responsible. The rearrangement uses TRBV6-5 and TRBJ1-2; 8 nucleotides match TRBD1. CDR1 MNHEY and CDR2 SVGAGI come from the germline V gene. This CDR3 comprises 14 residues. Here the CDR3 reads CACCSTDRVEGYIF. The CDR3 region has the DNA TGTGCCTGCTGTTCCACGGACAGGGTGGAGGGCTACATCTTC.

The rearrangement uses TRBV5-1 and TRBJ2-4; 11 nucleotides agree with TRBD1. The CDR3 spans 15 residues. CDR1 is SGHRS, CDR2 YFSETQ, per germline. J was trimmed by 6 bases and V by 2 bases; bases with no gene match: 4. DNA for the CDR3: TGCGCCAGCAGCTTTCGGACAGGGGGCGCAAACATTCAGTACTTC. Its protein is CASSFRTGGANIQYF.

On this clonotype: A much larger clone differs from this one at a single base, so this may be a read error. CDR3 region: CSAAARTINSYEQYF. CDR3 DNA sequence: TGCAGTGCTGCTGCCAGGACTATAAACTCCTACGAGCAGTACTTC. The chain carries TRBV20-1 and TRBJ2-7; weak D call: TRBD2 (6 bases). The CDR3 consists of 15 residues. The V gene's germline CDR1 is DFQATT and CDR2 SNEGSKA (reference sequence). Trimming removed 5 bases from V and 0 bases from J, with 17 bases in between.